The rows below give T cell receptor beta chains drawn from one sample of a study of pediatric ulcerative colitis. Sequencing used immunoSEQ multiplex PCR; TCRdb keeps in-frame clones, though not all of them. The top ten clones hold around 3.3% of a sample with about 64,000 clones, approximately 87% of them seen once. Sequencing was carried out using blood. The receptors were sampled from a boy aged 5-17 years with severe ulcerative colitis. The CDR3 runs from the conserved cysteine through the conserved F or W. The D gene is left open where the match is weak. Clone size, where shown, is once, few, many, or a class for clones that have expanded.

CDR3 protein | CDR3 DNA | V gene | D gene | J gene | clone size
CAWISPGRGNIQYF | TGTGCCTGGATCTCCCCTGGTCGGGGAAACATTCAGTACTTC | TRBV30 | - | TRBJ2-4 | -
CASSLELASTDTQYF | TGCGCCAGCAGCTTGGAACTAGCGAGCACAGATACGCAGTATTTT | TRBV5-1 | TRBD2 | TRBJ2-3 | -
CASHSPGDRLNTIYF | TGTGCCAGCCACTCCCCCGGGGACAGGCTAAACACCATATATTTT | TRBV19 | TRBD1 | TRBJ1-3 | -
CASRTGEIVPETQYF | TGTGCCAGCAGAACAGGGGAAATCGTTCCAGAGACCCAGTACTTC | TRBV5-8 | TRBD1 | TRBJ2-5 | -
CASSLSQGNGYTF | TGTGCCAGCAGTTTAAGCCAGGGGAATGGCTACACCTTC | TRBV27 | - | TRBJ1-2 | -
CASSEGRAGSNQPQHF | TGTGCCAGCAGTGAAGGGCGAGCAGGGAGCAATCAGCCCCAGCATTTT | TRBV6-1 | - | TRBJ1-5 | few
CASRGDMIF | TGCGCCAGCAGGGGGGACATGATCTTC | TRBV10-2 | - | TRBJ2-7 | -
CASSLRSGQGAEKLFF | TGTGCCAGCAGCTTAAGATCTGGACAGGGGGCAGAAAAACTGTTTTTT | TRBV11-2 | TRBD1 | TRBJ1-4 | -
CASSMAGTEAFF | TGTGCCAGTAGTATGGCAGGGACTGAAGCTTTCTTT | TRBV19 | - | TRBJ1-1 | -
CATSRDLGGRNTGELFF | TGTGCCACCAGCAGAGATTTGGGCGGGAGGAACACCGGGGAGCTGTTTTTT | TRBV15 | TRBD2 | TRBJ2-2 | -
CASSISGETQYF | TGTGCCAGCAGTATAAGTGGAGAGACCCAGTACTTC | TRBV27 | - | TRBJ2-5 | once
CASRDRGQGRDTQYF | TGTGCCAGCAGGGACCGGGGACAGGGCAGGGATACGCAGTATTTT | TRBV7-2 | TRBD1 | TRBJ2-3 | -
CASSLGVLGQQETQYF | TGTGCCAGCAGCTTAGGGGTCTTGGGACAGCAAGAGACCCAGTACTTC | TRBV11-2 | TRBD1 | TRBJ2-5 | once
CASSLDRGGGTEAFF | TGCGCCAGCAGCTTGGATAGGGGTGGAGGCACTGAAGCTTTCTTT | TRBV5-1 | - | TRBJ1-1 | -
CASSPIRGLGYNEQFF | TGCGCCAGCAGCCCTATTAGGGGACTCGGCTACAATGAGCAGTTCTTC | TRBV4-1 | - | TRBJ2-1 | -
CSGRDRSPDTQYF | TGCAGCGGCCGGGACAGAAGTCCCGATACGCAGTATTTT | TRBV29-1 | TRBD1 | TRBJ2-3 | -
CASSLEAGGQPQHF | TGTGCCAGCAGCTTAGAGGCAGGGGGCCAGCCCCAGCATTTT | TRBV7-9 | TRBD1 | TRBJ1-5 | once
CAGNPGQGSPTGELFF | TGTGCCGGCAACCCGGGACAGGGGTCCCCCACCGGGGAGCTGTTTTTT | TRBV30 | TRBD1 | TRBJ2-2 | -
CASSPEGPRHSSYNEQFF | TGTGCCAGCAGCCCGGAAGGGCCCCGGCACAGCTCCTACAATGAGCAGTTCTTC | TRBV13 | - | TRBJ2-1 | -
CAGSEASGRVVEQYF | TGTGCCGGCAGCGAAGCTAGCGGGAGGGTAGTCGAGCAGTACTTC | TRBV5-5 | TRBD2 | TRBJ2-7 | -
CASSLKREAYNEQFF | TGTGCCAGCAGTCTCAAGCGGGAGGCATACAATGAGCAGTTCTTC | TRBV5-4 | TRBD2 | TRBJ2-1 | -
CASSRPWRPQETQYF | TGTGCCAGCAGCCGTCCCTGGAGGCCACAAGAGACCCAGTACTTC | TRBV6-4 | - | TRBJ2-5 | -
CASSLTGELFF | TGTGCCAGCAGCTTGACCGGGGAGCTGTTTTTT | TRBV11-1 | - | TRBJ2-2 | -
CSGLAEDNEQFF | TGCAGCGGTCTAGCGGAAGACAATGAGCAGTTCTTC | TRBV29-1 | TRBD2 | TRBJ2-1 | -
CAWSGGTGLFDTQYF | TGTGCCTGGAGTGGGGGGACAGGGTTATTTGATACGCAGTATTTT | TRBV30 | TRBD1 | TRBJ2-3 | -
CASRSPGRRSTEAFF | TGTGCCAGCAGATCACCGGGCCGCCGAAGCACTGAAGCTTTCTTT | TRBV11-2 | - | TRBJ1-1 | -
CASRHSGDFQPQHF | TGTGCCAGTAGACACTCAGGGGACTTCCAGCCCCAGCATTTT | TRBV19 | - | TRBJ1-5 | -
CASSLGGANYGYTF | TGTGCCAGCAGCTTGGGGGGCGCTAACTATGGCTACACCTTC | TRBV5-4 | - | TRBJ1-2 | -
CSVAGQANYEQYF | TGCAGCGTCGCTGGACAGGCTAACTACGAGCAGTACTTC | TRBV29-1 | TRBD1 | TRBJ2-7 | medium-sized
CSGVQGTEAFF | TGCAGCGGGGTTCAGGGCACTGAAGCTTTCTTT | TRBV29-1 | - | TRBJ1-1 | few
CASSQSGYGTGELFF | TGTGCCAGCAGTCAATCAGGGTATGGCACCGGGGAGCTGTTTTTT | TRBV28 | - | TRBJ2-2 | -
CASKTSGESTDTQYF | TGCGCCAGCAAGACTAGCGGGGAGAGCACAGATACGCAGTATTTT | TRBV10-2 | TRBD2 | TRBJ2-3 | -
CSVADRAGGYTF | TGCAGCGTAGCTGACAGGGCGGGGGGCTACACCTTC | TRBV29-1 | TRBD1 | TRBJ1-2 | few
CASSHLGMHVYEQYF | TGTGCCAGCTCCCACTTAGGGATGCACGTCTACGAGCAGTACTTC | TRBV2 | - | TRBJ2-7 | few
CASSFGNQPQHF | TGTGCCAGCAGTTTCGGTAATCAGCCCCAGCATTTT | TRBV7-9 | - | TRBJ1-5 | few
CASRLTADRRPEQYF | TGTGCCAGCAGACTAACTGCGGATCGGCGCCCCGAGCAGTACTTC | TRBV6-6 | - | TRBJ2-7 | -